This TCR beta chain was sequenced for a study of cytomegalovirus exposure and HLA in healthy donors. Study findings and constraints: Association of 17,000 or so TCR beta sequences with HLA alleles was found at 0.05 false discovery rate in a later analysis.

The V gene end was trimmed by 4 bases and the J gene end by 0 bases; junction bases not matched to a gene: 10. The CDR3 runs 17 residues. Germline CDR1 reads SGHRS; CDR2 reads YFSETQ. Primers for the PCR totalled 60 Vbeta and 13 Jbeta. Original handling: As a later analysis found, there were roughly 80 million unique TCR beta chains, of which around 10 million were shared. Sequencing was performed with immunoSEQ multiplex PCR; in TCRdb, only in-frame clones are kept and a portion is missing. V and J calls and clone size follow that table, whereas D and trimming were derived from the DNA. The profile shows more than 200,000 clones, 60% to 85% of them singletons. With respect to this clone: Its antigen remains unknown.

The sequence was collected from a man between 40 and 49 years old in good health and CMV-seronegative. The chain links TRBV5-1 to TRBJ2-1, with 7 bases matching TRBD1. The specimen sequenced was PBMCs. The CDR3 region is CASSLRPGQSSYNEQFF. The CDR3 DNA is TGCGCCAGCAGCCTCCGACCGGGACAGAGCTCCTACAATGAGCAGTTCTTC.